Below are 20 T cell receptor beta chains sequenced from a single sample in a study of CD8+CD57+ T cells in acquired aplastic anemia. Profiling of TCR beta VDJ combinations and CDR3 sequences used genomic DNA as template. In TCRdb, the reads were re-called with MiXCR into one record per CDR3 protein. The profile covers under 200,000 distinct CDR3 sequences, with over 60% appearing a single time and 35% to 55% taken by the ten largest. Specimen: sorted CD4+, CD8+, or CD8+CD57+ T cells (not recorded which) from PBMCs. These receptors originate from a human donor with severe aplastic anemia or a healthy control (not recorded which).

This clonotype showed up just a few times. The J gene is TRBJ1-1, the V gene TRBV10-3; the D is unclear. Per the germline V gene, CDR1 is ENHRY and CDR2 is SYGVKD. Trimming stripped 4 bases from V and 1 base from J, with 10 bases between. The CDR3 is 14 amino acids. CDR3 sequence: CAISVGPTNTEAFF. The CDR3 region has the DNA TGTGCCATCAGTGTAGGACCCACGAACACTGAAGCTTTCTTT.

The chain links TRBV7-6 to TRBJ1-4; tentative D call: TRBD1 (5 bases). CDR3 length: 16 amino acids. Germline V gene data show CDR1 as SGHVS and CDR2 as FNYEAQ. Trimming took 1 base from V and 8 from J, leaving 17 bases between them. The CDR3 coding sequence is TGTGCCAGCAGCTTAGAACCCGGGGGGTTGAGCGAAAAACTGTTTTTT. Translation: CASSLEPGGLSEKLFF.

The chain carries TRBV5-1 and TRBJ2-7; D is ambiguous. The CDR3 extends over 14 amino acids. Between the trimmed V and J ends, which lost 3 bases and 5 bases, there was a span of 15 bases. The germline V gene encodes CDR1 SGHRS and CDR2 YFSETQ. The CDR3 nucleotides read TGCGCCAGCAGCTACGGGCGAACCGAAGACGAGCAGTACTTC. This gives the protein CASSYGRTEDEQYF.

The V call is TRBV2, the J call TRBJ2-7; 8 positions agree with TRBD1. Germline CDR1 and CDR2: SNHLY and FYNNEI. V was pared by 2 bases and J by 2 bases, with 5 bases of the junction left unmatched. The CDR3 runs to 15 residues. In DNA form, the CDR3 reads TGTGCCAGCAGTGAACAGGGGGCGACCCCCTACGAGCAGTACTTC. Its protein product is CASSEQGATPYEQYF.

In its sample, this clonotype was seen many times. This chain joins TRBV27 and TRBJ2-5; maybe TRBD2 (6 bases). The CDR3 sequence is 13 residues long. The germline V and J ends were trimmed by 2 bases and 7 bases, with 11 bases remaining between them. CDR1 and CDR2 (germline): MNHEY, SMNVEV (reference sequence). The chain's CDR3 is CASSLAGPRTQYF. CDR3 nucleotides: TGTGCCAGCAGTTTAGCGGGGCCCCGGACCCAGTACTTC.

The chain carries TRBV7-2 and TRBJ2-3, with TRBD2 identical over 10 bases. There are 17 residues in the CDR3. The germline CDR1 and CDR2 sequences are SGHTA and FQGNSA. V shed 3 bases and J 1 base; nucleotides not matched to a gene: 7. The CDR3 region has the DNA TGTGCCAGCAGCTTTCTTCCAGCGGGAGGGCGCACAGATACGCAGTATTTT. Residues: CASSFLPAGGRTDTQYF.

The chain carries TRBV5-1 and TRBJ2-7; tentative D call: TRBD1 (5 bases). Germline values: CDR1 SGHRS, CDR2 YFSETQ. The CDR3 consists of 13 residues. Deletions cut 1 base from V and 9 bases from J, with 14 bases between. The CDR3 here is CASSLYVGVGQYF. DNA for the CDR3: TGCGCCAGCAGCTTGTATGTAGGGGTCGGGCAGTACTTC. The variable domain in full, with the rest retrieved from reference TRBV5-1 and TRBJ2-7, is KAGVTQTPRYLIKTRGQQVTLSCSPISGHRSVSWYQQTPGQGLQFLFEYFSETQRNKGNFPGRFSGRQFSNSRSEMNVSTLELGDSALYLCASSLYVGVGQYFGPGTRLTVT.

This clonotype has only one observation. CDR3 nucleotides: TGTGCCAGCAGTAGCTACAGGGGCTACACCTTC. Its translation is CASSSYRGYTF. The chain has TRBV6-7 and TRBJ1-2; D is perhaps TRBD1 (5 bases). TRBV6-7 is an ORF for which the function is uncertain. V lost 5 bases and J lost 8, with 9 bases in between. The CDR3 consists of 11 residues.

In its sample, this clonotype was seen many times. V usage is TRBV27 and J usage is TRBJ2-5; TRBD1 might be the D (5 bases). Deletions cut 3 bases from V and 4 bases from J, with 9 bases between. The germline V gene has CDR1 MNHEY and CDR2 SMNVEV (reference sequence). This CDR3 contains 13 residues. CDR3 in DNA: TGTGCCAGCAGTTTGTCAGACAGAGAGACCCAGTACTTC. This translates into CASSLSDRETQYF.

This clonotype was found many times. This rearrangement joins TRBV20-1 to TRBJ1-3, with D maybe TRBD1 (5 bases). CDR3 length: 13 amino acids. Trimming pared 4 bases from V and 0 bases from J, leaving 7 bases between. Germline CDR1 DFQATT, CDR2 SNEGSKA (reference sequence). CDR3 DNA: TGCAGTGCTAAGGGGACCTCTGGAAACACCATATATTTT. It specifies CSAKGTSGNTIYF.

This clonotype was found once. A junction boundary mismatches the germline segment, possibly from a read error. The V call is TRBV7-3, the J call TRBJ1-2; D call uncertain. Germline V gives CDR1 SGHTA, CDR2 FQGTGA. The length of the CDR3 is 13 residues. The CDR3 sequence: CASSRIEPPLLTF. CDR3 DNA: TGCGCCAGCAGCCGAATAGAGCCCCCTTTACTGACCTTC.

CDR3 residues: CAISGLARGPDTQYF. CDR3 DNA sequence: TGTGCCATCAGTGGACTAGCGAGAGGGCCAGATACGCAGTATTTT. The rearrangement uses TRBV10-3 and TRBJ2-3; TRBD2 matches at 8 bases. This CDR3 spans 15 amino acids. Germline V CDR1 and CDR2: ENHRY, SYGVKD. The trim removed 4 bases at V and 4 bases at J, leaving 7 bases unmatched.

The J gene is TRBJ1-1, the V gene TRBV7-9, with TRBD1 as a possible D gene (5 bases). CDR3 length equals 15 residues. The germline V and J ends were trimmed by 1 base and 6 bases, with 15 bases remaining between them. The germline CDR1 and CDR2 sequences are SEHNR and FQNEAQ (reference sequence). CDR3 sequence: CASSLVGDPYPEAFF. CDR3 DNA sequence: TGTGCCAGCAGCTTAGTAGGGGACCCATATCCTGAAGCTTTCTTT.

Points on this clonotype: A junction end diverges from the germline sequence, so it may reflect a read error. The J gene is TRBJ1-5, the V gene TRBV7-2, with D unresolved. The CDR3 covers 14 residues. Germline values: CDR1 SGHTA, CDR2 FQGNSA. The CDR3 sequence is CASSLDHSNQPQHF. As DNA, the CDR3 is TGTGCCAGCAGTTTAGACCATAGCAATCAGCCCCAGCATTTT.

CDR3 residues: CASSMTGNGNQPQHF. As DNA, the CDR3 is TGTGCCAGTAGTATGACCGGGAACGGCAATCAGCCCCAGCATTTT. The chain has TRBV19 and TRBJ1-5; D is unresolved. With 3 bases removed from V and 2 bases from J, the gap between germline ends came to 11 bases. CDR1 and CDR2 (germline): LNHDA, SQIVND (reference sequence). The CDR3 has 15 amino acids.

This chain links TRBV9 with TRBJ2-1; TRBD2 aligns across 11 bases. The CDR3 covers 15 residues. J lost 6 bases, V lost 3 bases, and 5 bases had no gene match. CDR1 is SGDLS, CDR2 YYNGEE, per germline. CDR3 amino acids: CASSALAGGTNEQFF. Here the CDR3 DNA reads TGTGCCAGCAGCGCTTTAGCGGGGGGGACCAATGAGCAGTTCTTC.

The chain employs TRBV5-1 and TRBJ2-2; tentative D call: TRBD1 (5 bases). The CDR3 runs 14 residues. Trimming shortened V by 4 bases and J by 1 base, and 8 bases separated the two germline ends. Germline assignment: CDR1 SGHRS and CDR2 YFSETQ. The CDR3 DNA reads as TGCGCCAGCAGCCGACAGAGGAACACCGGGGAGCTGTTTTTT. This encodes CASSRQRNTGELFF.

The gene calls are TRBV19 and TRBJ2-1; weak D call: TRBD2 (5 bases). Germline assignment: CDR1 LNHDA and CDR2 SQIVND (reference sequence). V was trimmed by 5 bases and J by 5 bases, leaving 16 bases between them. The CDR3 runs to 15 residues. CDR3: CASSHRLGIDNEQFF. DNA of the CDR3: TGTGCCAGTAGTCATCGCCTCGGGATTGACAATGAGCAGTTCTTC.

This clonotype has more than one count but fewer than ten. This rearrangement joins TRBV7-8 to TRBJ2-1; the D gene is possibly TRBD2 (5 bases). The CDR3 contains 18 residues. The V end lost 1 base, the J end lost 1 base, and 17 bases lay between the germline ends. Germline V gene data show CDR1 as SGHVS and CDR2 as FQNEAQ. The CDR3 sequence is CASSLGGPVVVSYNEQFF. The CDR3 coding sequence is TGTGCCAGCAGCTTAGGCGGGCCGGTTGTCGTATCCTACAATGAGCAGTTCTTC.

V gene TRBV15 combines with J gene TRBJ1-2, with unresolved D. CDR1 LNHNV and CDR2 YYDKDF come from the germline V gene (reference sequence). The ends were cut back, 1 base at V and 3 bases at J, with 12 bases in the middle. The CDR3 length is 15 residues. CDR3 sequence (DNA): TGTGCCACCAGCAGAGTTGCAGCGGATGACTATGGCTACACCTTC. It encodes CATSRVAADDYGYTF.